These 22 T cell receptor beta chains share one sample of origin, sequenced in a study of neurological immune-mediated disorders (dated by TCRdb to the late 2010s). Library preparation used 5' RACE. Sequenced using an Illumina HiSeq 2500. Using fastp at Q25 and MiXCR, TCRdb reprocessed the public reads and kept productive beta chains. Records with the same CDR3 protein are collapsed into one entry carrying the most frequent genes and DNA. The table for this sample lists over 60,000 distinct CDR3 sequences; just over 5% of them were counted only once. The ten largest clonotypes hold 2% to 2.5% of the sample. Sequenced material: PBMCs. The receptor source for this set is a woman aged 25 to 45 with multiple sclerosis.

This clonotype has only a few counts. V and J are TRBV6-6 and TRBJ2-3; D remains unclear. The V end was cut by 3 bases, the J end by 2 bases, with 9 bases between. Germline V gene lookup returns CDR1 MNHNY and CDR2 SVGAGI (reference sequence). The CDR3 is 14 residues long. CDR3 loop: CASSYVGNTDTQYF. Here the CDR3 DNA reads TGTGCCAGCAGTTATGTTGGCAACACAGATACGCAGTATTTT.

This clonotype occurred a few times. The J gene is TRBJ2-2, the V gene TRBV20-1; no clear D gene. CDR3 length: 12 amino acids. Germline V gene sequence: CDR1 DFQATT, CDR2 SNEGSKA (reference sequence). Between the trimmed V and J ends, which lost 0 bases and 7 bases, there was a span of 6 bases. The CDR3 loop is CSAREFGGELFF. In DNA, the CDR3 is TGCAGTGCTAGAGAATTCGGCGGGGAGCTGTTTTTT.

There are many counts of this clonotype. CDR3 residues: CSAADRETNYNEQFF. CDR3 sequence (DNA): TGCAGTGCCGCCGACAGGGAAACAAACTACAATGAGCAGTTCTTC. J is TRBJ2-1 and V is TRBV20-1, with 7 bases matching TRBD1. Per germline, CDR1 DFQATT and CDR2 SNEGSKA (reference sequence). CDR3 size: 15 residues. The trim removed 6 bases at V and 3 bases at J, leaving 11 bases unmatched.

The sample holds many counts of this clonotype. V and J are TRBV6-5 and TRBJ2-1; TRBD2 is a possible D gene (6 bases). This CDR3 is built from 16 residues. CDR1 MNHEY and CDR2 SVGAGI come from the germline V gene. Trimming cost V 2 bases and J 9 bases, with 20 bases left between them. CDR3 sequence: CASSYGGWSGRSEQFF. In DNA, the CDR3 is TGTGCCAGCAGTTACGGGGGGTGGTCGGGGCGCTCTGAGCAGTTCTTC.

This clonotype was counted ten times or more. V is TRBV12-3 or TRBV12-4 and J is TRBJ2-3, with 8 bases lining up with TRBD2. This CDR3 region has 17 residues. Trimming removed 2 bases from V and 5 bases from J; junction bases left unmatched: 12. CDR3 coding DNA: TGTGCCAGCAGTTTAAGGTCCATCGGGGGGGCAAAAGATACGCAGTATTTT. Protein product: CASSLRSIGGAKDTQYF.

This clonotype was counted many times. The chain has TRBV6-5 and TRBJ1-2; 12 bases match TRBD1. The V gene's germline CDR1 is MNHEY and CDR2 SVGAGI. The CDR3 spans 15 residues. V shed 7 bases, J shed 6 bases, and the junction held 9 bases outside the gene matches. CDR3 in DNA: TGTGCCAGCACCTCTGACGGGACAGGGGGCCATGGCTACACCTTC. This encodes CASTSDGTGGHGYTF.

At least ten counts were recorded for this clonotype. This chain connects TRBV7-2 to TRBJ2-5; D might be TRBD1 (6 bases). The CDR3 spans 15 residues. The ends were cut back, 1 base at V and 1 base at J, with 10 bases in the middle. Germline V gives CDR1 SGHTA, CDR2 FQGNSA. CDR3 in DNA: TGTGCCAGCAGCTTAGGTCAGGGGTTCCAAGAGACCCAGTACTTC. It codes for CASSLGQGFQETQYF.

This clonotype was seen ten or more times. This sequence joins TRBV5-1 and TRBJ1-5, with D unresolved. The CDR3 sequence is 14 residues long. V lost 0 bases, J lost 4 bases, and 8 bases lay in between. Germline loops: CDR1 SGHRS, CDR2 YFSETQ. The CDR3: CASSLEGLNQPQHF. The CDR3 DNA follows: TGCGCCAGCAGCTTGGAAGGGTTGAATCAGCCCCAGCATTTT.

This clonotype was detected a few times. This chain links TRBV20-1 with TRBJ1-1; 8 bases fit TRBD1. The germline V gene encodes CDR1 DFQATT and CDR2 SNEGSKA (reference sequence). The V gene end was trimmed by 1 base and the J gene end by 0 bases; junction bases not matched to a gene: 1. CDR3 length equals 14 residues. CDR3 sequence: CSARGTGLNTEAFF. The CDR3 nucleotides read TGCAGTGCTAGAGGGACAGGGTTGAACACTGAAGCTTTCTTT.

This clonotype came up many times. The V and J genes are TRBV2 and TRBJ1-5; D unclear. From germline, CDR1 is SNHLY and CDR2 FYNNEI. The CDR3 runs to 14 residues. Trimming stripped 4 bases from V and 7 bases from J, with 14 bases between. The CDR3 is CASSVEHLTQPQHF. As DNA, the CDR3 is TGTGCCAGCAGTGTCGAGCACCTCACACAGCCCCAGCATTTT.

This clonotype was counted a few times. V gene TRBV20-1 combines with J gene TRBJ2-1; 11 bases map to TRBD2. Germline V gene lookup returns CDR1 DFQATT and CDR2 SNEGSKA (reference sequence). The length of the CDR3 is 16 residues. The V and J ends lost 2 bases and 5 bases, in that order; junction bases with no gene match: 8. In DNA form, the CDR3 reads TGCAGTGCTAGACCTGTAGCGGGAGGGGGAGACAATGAGCAGTTCTTC. This sequence encodes CSARPVAGGGDNEQFF.

This clonotype was counted at least ten times. The chain has TRBV15 and TRBJ2-3; D gene uncertain. CDR3 length: 16 amino acids. Trimming took 0 bases from V and 0 from J, leaving 10 bases between them. The germline V gene has CDR1 LNHNV and CDR2 YYDKDF (reference sequence). CDR3 region: CATSRDSGTSTDTQYF. As DNA, the CDR3 is TGTGCCACCAGCAGAGACTCGGGTACTAGCACAGATACGCAGTATTTT.

V is TRBV29-1 and J is TRBJ2-2, with a weak D call TRBD1 (6 bases). Germline CDR1 reads SQVTM; CDR2 reads ANQGSEA. This CDR3 contains 14 residues. Trimming stripped 2 bases from V and 3 bases from J, with 10 bases between. The CDR3 region has the DNA TGCAGCGTTGAACGGAAGGGGGACACCGGGGAGCTGTTTTTT. Encoded protein: CSVERKGDTGELFF.

The rearrangement joins TRBV6-9 to TRBJ2-1, with a tentative D call TRBD2 (7 bases). V dropped 5 bases and J dropped 9 bases, with 11 bases sitting between them. Germline-derived CDR1 and CDR2 are MNHGY and SVAAGI. This CDR3 has 12 residues. The CDR3 nucleotides are TGTGCCAGCAGTAACAGGGAGGGTGAGCAGTTCTTC. It specifies CASSNREGEQFF.

Many counts were recorded for this clonotype. The J gene is TRBJ1-1, the V gene TRBV9; D is possibly TRBD1 (5 bases). This CDR3 has 13 residues. V was pared by 4 bases and J by 5 bases, with 12 bases between. From germline, CDR1 is SGDLS and CDR2 YYNGEE. The CDR3 here is CASSIPGLTEAFF. The CDR3 DNA reads TGTGCCAGCAGCATACCAGGGTTAACTGAAGCTTTCTTT.

This clonotype has a count of ten or more. The chain joins TRBV20-1 to TRBJ2-5; possibly TRBD1 for D (5 bases). V dropped 6 bases and J dropped 0 bases, with 11 bases sitting between them. CDR3 length: 13 amino acids. Per the germline V gene, CDR1 is DFQATT and CDR2 is SNEGSKA (reference sequence). The CDR3 DNA reads as TGCAGTGCACAGGACGGACACCAAGAGACCCAGTACTTC. Its translation: CSAQDGHQETQYF.

This clonotype appeared a few times. The CDR3 protein is CASSLSSPTDTQYF. DNA of the CDR3: TGTGCCAGCAGTTTATCAAGCCCCACAGATACGCAGTATTTT. V gene TRBV27 combines with J gene TRBJ2-3; D is uncertain. The CDR3 has 14 amino acids. The germline CDR1 and CDR2 sequences are MNHEY and SMNVEV (reference sequence). The V gene lost 0 bases and the J gene lost 2 bases, with 6 bases spanning the gap.

The V and J genes are TRBV10-3 and TRBJ1-5; D not certain. CDR1 is ENHRY, CDR2 SYGVKD, per germline. CDR3 size: 15 residues. Deletions cut 0 bases from V and 5 bases from J, with 11 bases between. The CDR3 sequence: CAISESTGFDQPQHF. The CDR3 nucleotides are TGTGCCATCAGTGAGTCGACGGGGTTCGATCAGCCCCAGCATTTT.

This clonotype was counted a few times. The rearrangement links TRBV20-1 to TRBJ2-2, with TRBD2 identical over 7 bases. Losses at the gene ends were 3 bases for V and 4 bases for J; bases not matched to a gene: 5. Germline-derived CDR1 and CDR2 are DFQATT and SNEGSKA (reference sequence). The length of the CDR3 is 14 residues. The CDR3 DNA follows: TGCAGTGCTAGGACTAGCTCGGTCACCGGGGAGCTGTTTTTT. It codes for CSARTSSVTGELFF.

This clonotype was counted at least ten times. The chain recombines TRBV20-1 with TRBJ2-3, with no clear D. There are 13 residues in the CDR3. V shed 3 bases and J shed 3 bases, with 10 bases lying between them. Germline V gene lookup returns CDR1 DFQATT and CDR2 SNEGSKA (reference sequence). CDR3 in DNA: TGCAGTGCTAGGGGCCCAGAGACAGATACGCAGTATTTT. Translating gives CSARGPETDTQYF.

This clonotype occurred a few times. The rearrangement uses TRBV7-9 and TRBJ1-2; TRBD1 matches 9 bases. Losses at the gene ends were 3 bases for V and 6 bases for J; bases not matched to a gene: 5. CDR1 is SEHNR, CDR2 FQNEAQ, per germline (reference sequence). The CDR3 extends over 14 amino acids. The chain's CDR3 is CASSLGRDRDGYTF. The CDR3 region has the DNA TGTGCCAGCAGCTTGGGCCGGGACAGGGATGGCTACACCTTC.

This clonotype was seen many times. This rearrangement joins TRBV28 to TRBJ1-5; D call uncertain. V was shortened by 3 bases and J by 4 bases, with 13 bases between the two germline ends. The germline V gene has CDR1 MDHEN and CDR2 SYDVKM. The CDR3 totals 15 residues. Here the CDR3 reads CASSLTIALNQPQHF. The CDR3 DNA reads as TGTGCCAGCAGTTTGACAATTGCCCTAAATCAGCCCCAGCATTTT.